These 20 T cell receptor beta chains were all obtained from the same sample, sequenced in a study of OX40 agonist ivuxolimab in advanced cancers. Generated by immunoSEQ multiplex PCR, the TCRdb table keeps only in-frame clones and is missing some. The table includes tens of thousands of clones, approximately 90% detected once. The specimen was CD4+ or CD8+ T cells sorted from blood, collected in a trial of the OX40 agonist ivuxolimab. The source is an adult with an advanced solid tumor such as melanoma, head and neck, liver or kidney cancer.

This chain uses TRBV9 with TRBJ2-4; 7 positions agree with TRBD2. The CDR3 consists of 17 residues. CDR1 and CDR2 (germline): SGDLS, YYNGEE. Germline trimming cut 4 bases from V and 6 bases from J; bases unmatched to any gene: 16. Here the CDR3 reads CASSPWDYGADSNIQYF. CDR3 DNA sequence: TGTGCCAGCAGCCCCTGGGACTACGGGGCGGATTCAAACATTCAGTACTTC.

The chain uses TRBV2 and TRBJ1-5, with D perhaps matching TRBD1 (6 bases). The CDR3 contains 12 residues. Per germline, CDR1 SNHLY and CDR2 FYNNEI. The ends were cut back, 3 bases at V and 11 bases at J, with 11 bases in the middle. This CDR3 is CASSDWTAAQHF. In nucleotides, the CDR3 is TGTGCCAGCAGTGATTGGACAGCAGCCCAGCATTTT.

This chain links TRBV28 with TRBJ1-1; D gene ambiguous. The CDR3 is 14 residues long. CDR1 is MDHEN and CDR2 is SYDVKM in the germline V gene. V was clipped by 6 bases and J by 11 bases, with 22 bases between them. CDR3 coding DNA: TGTGCCAGCAGACCACGGTTAAGGGCTATCGCGGCTTTCTTT. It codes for CASRPRLRAIAAFF.

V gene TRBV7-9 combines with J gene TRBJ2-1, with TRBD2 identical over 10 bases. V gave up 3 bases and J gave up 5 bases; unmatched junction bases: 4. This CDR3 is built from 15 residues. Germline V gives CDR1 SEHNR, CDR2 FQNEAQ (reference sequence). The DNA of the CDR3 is TGTGCCAGCAGCTTCATCCTAGCGGGAGACAATGAGCAGTTCTTC. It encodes CASSFILAGDNEQFF.

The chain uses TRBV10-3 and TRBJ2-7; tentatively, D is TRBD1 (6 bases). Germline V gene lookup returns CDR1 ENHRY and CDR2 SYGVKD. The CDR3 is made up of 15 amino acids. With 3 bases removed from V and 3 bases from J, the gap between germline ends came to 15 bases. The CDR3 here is CAISEGAGESYEQYF. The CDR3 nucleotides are TGTGCCATCAGTGAAGGGGCAGGGGAGAGCTACGAGCAGTACTTC.

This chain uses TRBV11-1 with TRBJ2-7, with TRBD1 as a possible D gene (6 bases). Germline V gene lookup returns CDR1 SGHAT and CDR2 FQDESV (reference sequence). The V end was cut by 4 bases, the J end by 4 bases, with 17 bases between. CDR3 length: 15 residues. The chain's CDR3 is CASSYARTDPYEQYF. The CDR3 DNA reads TGTGCCAGCAGCTATGCTCGGACAGACCCGTACGAGCAGTACTTC. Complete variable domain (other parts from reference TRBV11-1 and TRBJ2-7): EAEVAQSPRYKITEKSQAVAFWCDPISGHATLYWYRQILGQGPELLVQFQDESVVDDSQLPKDRFSAERLKGVDSTLKIQPAELGDSAMYLCASSYARTDPYEQYFGPGTRLTVT.

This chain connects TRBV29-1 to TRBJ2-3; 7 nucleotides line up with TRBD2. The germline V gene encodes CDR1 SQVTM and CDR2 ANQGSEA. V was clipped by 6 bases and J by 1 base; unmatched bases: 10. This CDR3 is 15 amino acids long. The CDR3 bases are TGCAGCGTGGGGTGGGCGGCGGGGGGCACAGATACGCAGTATTTT. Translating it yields CSVGWAAGGTDTQYF.

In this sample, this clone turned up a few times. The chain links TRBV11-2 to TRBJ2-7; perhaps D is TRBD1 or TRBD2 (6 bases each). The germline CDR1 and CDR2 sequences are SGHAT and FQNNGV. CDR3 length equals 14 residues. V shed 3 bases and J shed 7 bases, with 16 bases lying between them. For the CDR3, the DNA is TGTGCCAGCAGCTTCGAAAGGGGGGCAGGTGAGCAGTACTTC. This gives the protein CASSFERGAGEQYF. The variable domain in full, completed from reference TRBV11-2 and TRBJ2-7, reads EAGVAQSPRYKIIEKRQSVAFWCNPISGHATLYWYQQILGQGPKLLIQFQNNGVVDDSQLPKDRFSAERLKGVDSTLKIQPAKLEDSAVYLCASSFERGAGEQYFGPGTRLTVT.

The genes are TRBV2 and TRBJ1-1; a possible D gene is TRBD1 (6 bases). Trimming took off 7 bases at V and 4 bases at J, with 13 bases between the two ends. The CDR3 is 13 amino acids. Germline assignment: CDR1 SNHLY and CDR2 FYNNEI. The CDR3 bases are TGTGCCAGCACAGGGGCGAGCGGCACTGAAGCTTTCTTT. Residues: CASTGASGTEAFF. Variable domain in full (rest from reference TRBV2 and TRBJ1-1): EPEVTQTPSHQVTQMGQEVILRCVPISNHLYFYWYRQILGQKVEFLVSFYNNEISEKSEIFDDQFSVERPDGSNFTLKIRSTKLEDSAMYFCASTGASGTEAFFGQGTRLTVV.

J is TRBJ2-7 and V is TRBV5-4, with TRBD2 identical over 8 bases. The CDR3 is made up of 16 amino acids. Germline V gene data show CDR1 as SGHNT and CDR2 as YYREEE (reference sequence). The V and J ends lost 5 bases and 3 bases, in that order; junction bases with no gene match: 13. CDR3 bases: TGTGCCAGCAGTCCGGGGGGGGACATGGGCTTCTACGAGCAGTACTTC. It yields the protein CASSPGGDMGFYEQYF.

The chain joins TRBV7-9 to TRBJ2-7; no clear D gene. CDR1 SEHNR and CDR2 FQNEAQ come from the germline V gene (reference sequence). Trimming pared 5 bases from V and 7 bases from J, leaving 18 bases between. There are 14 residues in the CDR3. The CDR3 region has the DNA TGTGCCAGCAGCCGCCCCTCCCACGGGCCTGAGCAGTACTTC. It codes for CASSRPSHGPEQYF.

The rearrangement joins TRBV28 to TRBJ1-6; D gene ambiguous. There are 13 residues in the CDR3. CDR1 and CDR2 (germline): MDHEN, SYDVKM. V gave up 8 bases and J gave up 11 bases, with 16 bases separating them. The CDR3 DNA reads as TGTGCCAGCGCGCTGAGGCTATTTCCACCCCTCCACTTT. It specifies CASALRLFPPLHF.

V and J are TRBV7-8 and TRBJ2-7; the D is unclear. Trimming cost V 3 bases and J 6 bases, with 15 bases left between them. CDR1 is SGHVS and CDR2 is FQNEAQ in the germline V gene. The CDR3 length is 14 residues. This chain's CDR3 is CASSLSGLPGEQYF. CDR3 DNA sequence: TGTGCCAGCAGCTTGAGTGGGCTACCTGGCGAGCAGTACTTC.

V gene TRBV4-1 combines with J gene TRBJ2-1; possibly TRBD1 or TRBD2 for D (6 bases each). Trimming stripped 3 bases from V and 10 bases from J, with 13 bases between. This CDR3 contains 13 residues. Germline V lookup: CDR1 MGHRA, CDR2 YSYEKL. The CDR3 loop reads CASSQERGREQFF. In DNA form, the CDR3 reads TGCGCCAGCAGCCAGGAAAGGGGGAGGGAGCAGTTCTTC.

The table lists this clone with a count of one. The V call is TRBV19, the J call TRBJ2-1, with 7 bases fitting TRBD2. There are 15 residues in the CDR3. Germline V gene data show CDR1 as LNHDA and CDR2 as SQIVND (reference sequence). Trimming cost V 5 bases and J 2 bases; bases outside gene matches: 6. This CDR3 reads CASSRLAAAYNEQFF. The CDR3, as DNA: TGTGCCAGTAGTCGACTAGCAGCCGCCTACAATGAGCAGTTCTTC.

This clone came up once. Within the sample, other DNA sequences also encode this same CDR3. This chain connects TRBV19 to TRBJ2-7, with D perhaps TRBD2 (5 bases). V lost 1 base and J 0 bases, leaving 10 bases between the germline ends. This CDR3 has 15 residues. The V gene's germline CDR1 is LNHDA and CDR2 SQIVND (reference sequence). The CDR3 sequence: CASSIGPGSSYEQYF. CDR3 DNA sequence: TGTGCCAGTAGTATAGGCCCGGGGAGCTCCTACGAGCAGTACTTC.

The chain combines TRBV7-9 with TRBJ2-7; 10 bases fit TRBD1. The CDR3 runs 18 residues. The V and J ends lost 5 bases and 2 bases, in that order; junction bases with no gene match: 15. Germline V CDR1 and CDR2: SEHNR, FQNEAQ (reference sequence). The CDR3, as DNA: TGTGCCAGCAGCCCGAGGGGACAGGGGCTCGATCGGGCCTACGAGCAGTACTTC. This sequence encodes CASSPRGQGLDRAYEQYF.

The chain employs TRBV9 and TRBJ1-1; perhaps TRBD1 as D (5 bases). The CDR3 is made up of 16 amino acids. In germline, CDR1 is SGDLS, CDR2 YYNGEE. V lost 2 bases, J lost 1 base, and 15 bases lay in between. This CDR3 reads CASSVSSGEKNTEAFF. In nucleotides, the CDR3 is TGTGCCAGCAGCGTCAGTTCGGGGGAGAAGAACACTGAAGCTTTCTTT.

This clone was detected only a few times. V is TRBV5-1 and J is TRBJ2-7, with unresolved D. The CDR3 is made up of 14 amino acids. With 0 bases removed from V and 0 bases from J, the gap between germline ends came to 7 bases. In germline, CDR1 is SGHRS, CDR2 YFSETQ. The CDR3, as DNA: TGCGCCAGCAGCTTGGTGAACCCCTCCTACGAGCAGTACTTC. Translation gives CASSLVNPSYEQYF.

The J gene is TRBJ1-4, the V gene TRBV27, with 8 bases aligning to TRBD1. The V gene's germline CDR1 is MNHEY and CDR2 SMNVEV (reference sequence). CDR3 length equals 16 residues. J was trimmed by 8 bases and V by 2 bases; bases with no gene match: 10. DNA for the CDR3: TGTGCCAGCAGTTTAAACACAGGGGGATCTGACGAAAAACTGTTTTTT. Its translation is CASSLNTGGSDEKLFF.